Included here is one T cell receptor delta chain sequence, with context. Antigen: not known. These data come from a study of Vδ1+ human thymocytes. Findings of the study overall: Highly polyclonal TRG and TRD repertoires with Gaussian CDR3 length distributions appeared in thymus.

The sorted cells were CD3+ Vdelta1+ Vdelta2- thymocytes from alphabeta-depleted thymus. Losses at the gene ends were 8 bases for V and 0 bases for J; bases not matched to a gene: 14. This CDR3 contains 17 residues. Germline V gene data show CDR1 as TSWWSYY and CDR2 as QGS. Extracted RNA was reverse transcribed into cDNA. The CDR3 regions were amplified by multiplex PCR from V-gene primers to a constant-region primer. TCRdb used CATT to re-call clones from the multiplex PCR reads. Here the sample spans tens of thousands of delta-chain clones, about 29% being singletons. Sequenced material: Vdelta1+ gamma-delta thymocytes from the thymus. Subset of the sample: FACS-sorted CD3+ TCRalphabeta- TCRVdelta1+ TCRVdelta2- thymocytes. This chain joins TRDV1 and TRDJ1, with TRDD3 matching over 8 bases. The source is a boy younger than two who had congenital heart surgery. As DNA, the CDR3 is TGTGCTCTTATGGACTTCCCCGATGGGGGATACACCGATAAACTCATCTTT. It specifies CALMDFPDGGYTDKLIF.